This is a list of T cell receptor beta chains from one sample in a study of blood T cell repertoires in COVID-19. Using immunoSEQ multiplex PCR, the repertoire was profiled, and TCRdb retains in-frame clones only, with some absent. The repertoire holds around 40,000 clones, with 80% to 90% as singletons. The source material was peripheral blood. These receptors were taken from a man aged 25 to 45 with active or convalescent COVID-19. The CDR3 runs from the conserved cysteine through the conserved F or W. The D gene is left open where the match is weak. Clone size is not always given. Where it is, it says once, few, many or a class for expanded clones.

>TRBV2|TRBD1|NA|TRBJ2-7
CASSTGPGQGNYEQYF
TGTGCCAGCAGCACTGGTCCGGGACAGGGTAACTACGAGCAGTACTTC
>TRBV29-1|TRBD2|NA|TRBJ2-4
CSVDGTSGENIQYF
TGCAGCGTCGATGGGACTAGCGGGGAAAACATTCAGTACTTC
>TRBV4-1|NA|NA|TRBJ1-5
CASGRVAEGNQPQHF
TGCGCCAGCGGCCGAGTAGCCGAGGGAAATCAGCCCCAGCATTTT
>TRBV21-1|NA|NA|TRBJ2-6
CASKDRGRSGANVLTF
TGTGCCAGCAAGGACAGGGGGCGTTCTGGGGCCAACGTCCTGACTTTC
>TRBV24-1|TRBD1|NA|TRBJ2-3
CATSDLKGTGSTDTQYF
TGTGCCACCAGTGACCTTAAGGGGACAGGGAGCACAGATACGCAGTATTTT
>TRBV20-1|TRBD2|NA|TRBJ2-2
CSASVRGGDAGELFF
TGCAGTGCTAGTGTCCGCGGGGGAGACGCCGGGGAGCTGTTTTTT
>TRBV11-3|TRBD2|NA|TRBJ2-3
CASSPGLADSTDTQYF
TGTGCCAGCAGCCCGGGACTAGCGGATAGCACAGATACGCAGTATTTT
>TRBV7-3|NA|few|TRBJ2-1
CASSLNVGVYNEQFF
TGTGCCAGCAGCTTAAACGTGGGAGTCTACAATGAGCAGTTCTTC
>TRBV10-1|TRBD2|NA|TRBJ2-1
CASSGRTSGRASEQFF
TGCGCCAGCAGTGGTAGGACTAGCGGGAGGGCCAGTGAGCAGTTCTTC
>TRBV5-1|TRBD2|once|TRBJ2-3
CASSAWTSGGARDTQYF
TGCGCCAGCAGCGCCTGGACTAGCGGGGGGGCTAGAGATACGCAGTATTTT
>TRBV7-9|NA|few|TRBJ2-2
CASSRGKGPNTGELFF
TGTGCCAGCAGCCGCGGAAAGGGGCCGAACACCGGGGAGCTGTTTTTT
>TRBV27|TRBD1|NA|TRBJ2-1
CASRGTGGNEQFF
TGTGCCAGCAGGGGGACAGGGGGCAATGAGCAGTTCTTC
>TRBV19|TRBD1|NA|TRBJ2-3
CASSVDRGDTQYF
TGTGCCAGTAGTGTAGACAGGGGAGATACGCAGTATTTT
>TRBV9|NA|NA|TRBJ2-5
CASSVGAGRETQYF
TGTGCCAGCAGCGTAGGTGCAGGGCGGGAGACCCAGTACTTC